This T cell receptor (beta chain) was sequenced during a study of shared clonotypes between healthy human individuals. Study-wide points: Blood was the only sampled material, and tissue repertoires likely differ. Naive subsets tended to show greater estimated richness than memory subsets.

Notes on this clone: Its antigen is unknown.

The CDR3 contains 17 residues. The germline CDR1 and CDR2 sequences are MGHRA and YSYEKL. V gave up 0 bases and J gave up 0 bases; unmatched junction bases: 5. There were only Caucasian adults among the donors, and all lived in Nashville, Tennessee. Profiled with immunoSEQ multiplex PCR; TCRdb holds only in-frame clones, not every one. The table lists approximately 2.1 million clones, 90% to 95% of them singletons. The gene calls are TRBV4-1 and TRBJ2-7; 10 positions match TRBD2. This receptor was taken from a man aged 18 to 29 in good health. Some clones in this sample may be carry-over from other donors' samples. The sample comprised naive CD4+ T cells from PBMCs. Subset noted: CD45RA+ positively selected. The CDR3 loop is CASSQDDRTSGSYEQYF. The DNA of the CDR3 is TGCGCCAGCAGCCAAGATGACAGGACTAGCGGCTCCTACGAGCAGTACTTC.